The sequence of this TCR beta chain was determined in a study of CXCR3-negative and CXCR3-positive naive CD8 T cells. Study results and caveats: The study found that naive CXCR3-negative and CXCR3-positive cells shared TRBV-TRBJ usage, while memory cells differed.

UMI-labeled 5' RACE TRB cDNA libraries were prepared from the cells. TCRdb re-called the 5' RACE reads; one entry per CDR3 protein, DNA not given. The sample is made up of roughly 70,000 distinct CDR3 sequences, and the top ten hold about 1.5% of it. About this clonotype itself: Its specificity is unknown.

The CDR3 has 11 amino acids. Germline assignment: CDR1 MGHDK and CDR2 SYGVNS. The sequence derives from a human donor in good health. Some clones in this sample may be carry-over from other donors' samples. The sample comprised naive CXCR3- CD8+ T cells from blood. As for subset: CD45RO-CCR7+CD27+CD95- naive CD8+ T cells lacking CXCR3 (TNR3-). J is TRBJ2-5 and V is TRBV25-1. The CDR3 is CASRSIEAQYF.